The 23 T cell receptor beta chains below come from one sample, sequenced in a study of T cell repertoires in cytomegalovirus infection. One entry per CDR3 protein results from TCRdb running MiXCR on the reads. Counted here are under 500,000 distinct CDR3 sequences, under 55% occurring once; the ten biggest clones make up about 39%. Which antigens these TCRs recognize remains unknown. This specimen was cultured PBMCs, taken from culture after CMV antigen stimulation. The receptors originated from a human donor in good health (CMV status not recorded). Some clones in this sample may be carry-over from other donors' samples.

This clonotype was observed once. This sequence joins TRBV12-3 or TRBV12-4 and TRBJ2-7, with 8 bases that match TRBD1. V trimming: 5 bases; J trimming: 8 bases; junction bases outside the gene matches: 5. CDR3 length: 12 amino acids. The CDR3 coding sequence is TGTGCCAGCAGTCCGGGACAGGTTAAGCAGTACTTC. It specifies CASSPGQVKQYF.

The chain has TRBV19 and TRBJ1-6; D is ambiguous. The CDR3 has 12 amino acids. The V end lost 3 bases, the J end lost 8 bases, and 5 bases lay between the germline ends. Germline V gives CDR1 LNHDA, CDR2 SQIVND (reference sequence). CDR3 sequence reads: CASSIGDSPLHF. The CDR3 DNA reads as TGTGCCAGTAGTATCGGGGATTCACCCCTCCACTTT.

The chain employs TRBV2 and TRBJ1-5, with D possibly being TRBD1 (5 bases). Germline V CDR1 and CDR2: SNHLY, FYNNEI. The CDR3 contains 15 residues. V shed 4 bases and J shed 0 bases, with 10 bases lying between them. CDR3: CASSVKGSSNQPQHF. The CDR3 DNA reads TGTGCCAGCAGTGTTAAGGGGAGTAGCAATCAGCCCCAGCATTTT. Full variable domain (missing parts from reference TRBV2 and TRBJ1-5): EPEVTQTPSHQVTQMGQEVILRCVPISNHLYFYWYRQILGQKVEFLVSFYNNEISEKSEIFDDQFSVERPDGSNFTLKIRSTKLEDSAMYFCASSVKGSSNQPQHFGDGTRLSIL.

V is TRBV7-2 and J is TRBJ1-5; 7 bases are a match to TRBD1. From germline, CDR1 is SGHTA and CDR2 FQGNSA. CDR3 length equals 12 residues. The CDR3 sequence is CVPDRRNQPQHF. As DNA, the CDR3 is TGTGTCCCGGACAGGCGCAATCAGCCCCAGCATTTT.

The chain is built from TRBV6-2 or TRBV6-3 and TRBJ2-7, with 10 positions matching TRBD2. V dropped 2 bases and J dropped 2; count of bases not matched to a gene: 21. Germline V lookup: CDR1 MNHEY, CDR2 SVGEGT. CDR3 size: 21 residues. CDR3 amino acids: CASSYGTGFYGGAGGPYEQYF. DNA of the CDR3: TGTGCCAGCAGTTACGGGACCGGCTTCTATGGTGGAGCGGGAGGGCCCTACGAGCAGTACTTC.

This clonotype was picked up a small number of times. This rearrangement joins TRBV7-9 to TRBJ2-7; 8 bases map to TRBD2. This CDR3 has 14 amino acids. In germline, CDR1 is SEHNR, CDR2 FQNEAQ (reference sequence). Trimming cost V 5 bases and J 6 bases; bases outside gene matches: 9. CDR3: CASSAGLVGVEQYF. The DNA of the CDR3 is TGTGCCAGCAGCGCGGGACTAGTGGGGGTCGAGCAGTACTTC.

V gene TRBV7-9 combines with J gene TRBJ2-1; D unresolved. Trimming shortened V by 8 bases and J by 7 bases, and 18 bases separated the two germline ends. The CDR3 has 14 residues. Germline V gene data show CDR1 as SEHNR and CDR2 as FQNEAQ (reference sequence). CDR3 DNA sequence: TGTGCCAGCGGATCCCAGGCAGGCCGGAATGAGCAGTTCTTC. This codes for CASGSQAGRNEQFF.

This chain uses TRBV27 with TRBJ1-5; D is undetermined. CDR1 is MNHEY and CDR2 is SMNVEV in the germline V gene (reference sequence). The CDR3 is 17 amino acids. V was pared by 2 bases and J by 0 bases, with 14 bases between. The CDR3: CASSLRQALISNQPQHF. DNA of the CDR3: TGTGCCAGCAGTTTAAGGCAGGCCCTAATTAGCAATCAGCCCCAGCATTTT.

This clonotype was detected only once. The CDR3 region is CASSPDGQGSLHF. CDR3 DNA: TGTGCCAGCTCTCCCGATGGACAGGGGTCCCTCCACTTT. The V and J genes are TRBV18 and TRBJ1-6, with 9 bases matching TRBD1. Per the germline V gene, CDR1 is KGHSH and CDR2 is LQKENI. CDR3 length: 13 residues. Trimming removed 6 bases from V and 14 bases from J; junction bases left unmatched: 8.

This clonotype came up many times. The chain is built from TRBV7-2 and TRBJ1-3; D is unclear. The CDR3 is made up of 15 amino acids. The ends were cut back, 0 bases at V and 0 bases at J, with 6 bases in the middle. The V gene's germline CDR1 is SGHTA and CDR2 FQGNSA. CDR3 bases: TGTGCCAGCAGCTTAGCGGGCCTCTCTGGAAACACCATATATTTT. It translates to CASSLAGLSGNTIYF.

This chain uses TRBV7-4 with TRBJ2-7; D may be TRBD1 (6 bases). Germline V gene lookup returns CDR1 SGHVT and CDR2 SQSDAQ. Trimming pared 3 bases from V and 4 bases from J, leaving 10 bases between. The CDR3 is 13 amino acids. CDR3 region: CASSFATGYEQYF. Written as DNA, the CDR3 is TGTGCCAGCAGCTTTGCGACAGGATACGAGCAGTACTTC.

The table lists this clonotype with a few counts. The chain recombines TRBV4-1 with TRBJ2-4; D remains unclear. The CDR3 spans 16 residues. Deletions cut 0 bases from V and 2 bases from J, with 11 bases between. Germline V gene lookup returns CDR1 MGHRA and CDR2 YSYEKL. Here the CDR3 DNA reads TGCGCCAGCAGCCAAGACCCCGTAGGGACCAAAAACATTCAGTACTTC. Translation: CASSQDPVGTKNIQYF.

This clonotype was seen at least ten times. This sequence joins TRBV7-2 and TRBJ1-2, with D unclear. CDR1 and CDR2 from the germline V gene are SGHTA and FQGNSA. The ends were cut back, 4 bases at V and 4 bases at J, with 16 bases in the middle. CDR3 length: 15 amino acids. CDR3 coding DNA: TGTGCCAGCAGCTCCAAATCCCTGTGGGGCTATGGCTACACCTTC. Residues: CASSSKSLWGYGYTF.

This CDR3 reads CASSFPEGVLAKNIQYF. CDR3 in DNA: TGTGCCAGCAGCTTTCCGGAGGGGGTACTAGCCAAAAACATTCAGTACTTC. The gene calls are TRBV7-2 and TRBJ2-4; D possibly uses TRBD1 or TRBD2 (6 bases each). From germline, CDR1 is SGHTA and CDR2 FQGNSA. The ends were cut back, 3 bases at V and 0 bases at J, with 15 bases in the middle. The CDR3 runs 17 residues.

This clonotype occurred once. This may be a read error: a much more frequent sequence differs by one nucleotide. CDR3 region: CASSTTGPKVYGYTF. DNA for the CDR3: TGTGCCAGCAGCACAACCGGGCCTAAAGTTTATGGCTACACCTTC. The chain joins TRBV7-2 to TRBJ1-2; no reliable D call. This CDR3 is built from 15 residues. Per germline, CDR1 SGHTA and CDR2 FQGNSA. Trimming pared 5 bases from V and 5 bases from J, leaving 18 bases between.

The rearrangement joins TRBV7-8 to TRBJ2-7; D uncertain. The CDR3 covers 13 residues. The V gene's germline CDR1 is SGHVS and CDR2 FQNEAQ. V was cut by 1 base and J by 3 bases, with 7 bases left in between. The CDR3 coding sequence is TGTGCCAGCAGCTTAGGGGCCTACTACGAGCAGTACTTC. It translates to CASSLGAYYEQYF. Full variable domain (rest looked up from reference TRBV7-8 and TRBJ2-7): GAGVSQSPRYKVAKRGQDVALRCDPISGHVSLFWYQQALGQGPEFLTYFQNEAQLDKSGLPSDRFFAERPEGSVSTLKIQRTQQEDSAVYLCASSLGAYYEQYFGPGTRLTVT.

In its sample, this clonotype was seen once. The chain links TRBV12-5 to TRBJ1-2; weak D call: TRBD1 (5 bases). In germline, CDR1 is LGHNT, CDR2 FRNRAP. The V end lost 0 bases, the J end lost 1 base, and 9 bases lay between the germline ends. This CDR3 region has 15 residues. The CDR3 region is CASGLVQGYNYGYTF. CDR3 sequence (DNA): TGTGCTAGTGGTTTGGTCCAGGGATATAACTATGGCTACACCTTC.

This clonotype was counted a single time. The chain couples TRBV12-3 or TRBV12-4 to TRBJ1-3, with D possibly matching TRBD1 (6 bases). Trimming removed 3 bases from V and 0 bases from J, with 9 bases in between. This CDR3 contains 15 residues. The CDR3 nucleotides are TGTGCCAGCAGTTTCGGGACAAGCTCTGGAAACACCATATATTTT. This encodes CASSFGTSSGNTIYF.

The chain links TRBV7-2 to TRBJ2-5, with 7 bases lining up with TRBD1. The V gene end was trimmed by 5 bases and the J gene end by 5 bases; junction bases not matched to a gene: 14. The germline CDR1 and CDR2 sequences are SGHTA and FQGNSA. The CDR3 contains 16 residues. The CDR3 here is CASSPQRQGIMETQYF. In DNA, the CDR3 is TGTGCCAGCAGCCCTCAAAGACAGGGCATTATGGAGACCCAGTACTTC.

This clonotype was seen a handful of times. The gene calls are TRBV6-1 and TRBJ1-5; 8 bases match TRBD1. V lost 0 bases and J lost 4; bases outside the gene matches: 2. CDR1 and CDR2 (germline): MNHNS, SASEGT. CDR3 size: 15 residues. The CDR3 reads CASSEATGVNQPQHF. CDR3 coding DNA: TGTGCCAGCAGTGAAGCGACAGGGGTTAATCAGCCCCAGCATTTT.

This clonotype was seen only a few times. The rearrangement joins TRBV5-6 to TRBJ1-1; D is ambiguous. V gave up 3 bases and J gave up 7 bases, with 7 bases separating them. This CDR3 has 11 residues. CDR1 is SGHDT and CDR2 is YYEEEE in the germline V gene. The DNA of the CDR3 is TGTGCCAGCAGCTGGGGAGTTGAAGCTTTCTTT. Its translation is CASSWGVEAFF.

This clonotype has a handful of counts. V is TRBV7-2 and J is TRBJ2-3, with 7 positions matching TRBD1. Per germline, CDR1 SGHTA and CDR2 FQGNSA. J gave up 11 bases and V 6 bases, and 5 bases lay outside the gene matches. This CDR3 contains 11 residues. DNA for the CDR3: TGTGCCAGCAGGGCCGGGACAGAGCAGTATTTT. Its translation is CASRAGTEQYF.

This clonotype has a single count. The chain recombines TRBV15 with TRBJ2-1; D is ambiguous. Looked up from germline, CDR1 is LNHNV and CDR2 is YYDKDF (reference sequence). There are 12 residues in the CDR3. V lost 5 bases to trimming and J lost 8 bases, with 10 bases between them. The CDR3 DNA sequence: TGTGCCACCAGCCTGGGTTGGGATGAGCAGTTCTTC. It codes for CATSLGWDEQFF.